This T cell receptor (beta chain) was captured by sequencing in a study of T-cell reconstitution after alpha-beta-depleted transplantation in children. With V trimmed by 9 bases and J by 2 bases, 6 bases remained unmatched. The CDR3 runs to 13 residues. The library targeted TCRbeta and was prepared with unique molecular identifiers. TCRdb ran MiXCR on the PCR reads and lists one entry per CDR3 protein. The repertoire has about 72,000 distinct CDR3 sequences, 6% to 8% of them found once; the top ten carry approximately 2.4%. This clonotype was counted ten times or more. This sample comprised PBMCs from the stem cell graft donor, obtained from the stem cell graft. This TCR derives from a human donor who donated a stem cell graft to a child with acute lymphoblastic leukemia. This sequence joins TRBV12-3 or TRBV12-4 and TRBJ2-5; 7 bases line up with TRBD2. In DNA form, the CDR3 reads TGTGCCAGTACCGCGGGAGCGCAAGAGACCCAGTACTTC. It specifies CASTAGAQETQYF.